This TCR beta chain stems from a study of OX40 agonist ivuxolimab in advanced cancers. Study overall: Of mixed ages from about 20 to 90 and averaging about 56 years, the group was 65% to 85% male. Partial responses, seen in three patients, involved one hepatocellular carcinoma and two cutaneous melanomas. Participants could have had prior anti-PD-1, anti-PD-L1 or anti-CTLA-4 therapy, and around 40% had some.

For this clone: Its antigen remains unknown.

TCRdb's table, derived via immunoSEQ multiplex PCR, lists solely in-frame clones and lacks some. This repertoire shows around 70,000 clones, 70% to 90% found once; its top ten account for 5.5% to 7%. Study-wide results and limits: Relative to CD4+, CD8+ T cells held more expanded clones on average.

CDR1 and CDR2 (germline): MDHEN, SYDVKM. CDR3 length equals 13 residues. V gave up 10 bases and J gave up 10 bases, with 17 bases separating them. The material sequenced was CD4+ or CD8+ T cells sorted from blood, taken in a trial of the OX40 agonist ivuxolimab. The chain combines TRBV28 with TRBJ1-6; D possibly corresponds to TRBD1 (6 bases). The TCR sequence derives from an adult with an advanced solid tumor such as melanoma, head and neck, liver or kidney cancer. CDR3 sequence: CATQTGMGSPLHF. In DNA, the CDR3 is TGTGCCACTCAAACAGGGATGGGGTCACCCCTCCACTTT. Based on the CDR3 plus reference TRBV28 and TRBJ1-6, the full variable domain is DVKVTQSSRYLVKRTGEKVFLECVQDMDHENMFWYRQDPGLGLRLIYFSYDVKMKEKGDIPEGYSVSREKKERFSLILESASTNQTSMYLCATQTGMGSPLHFGNGTRLTVT.